This T cell receptor (beta chain) was observed in a study of naive and memory T cell subsets. Notes on the study in general: The power law exponent of TCR abundance differed between naive and memory cells. Especially in CD8 cells, naive repertoires contained a few larger clonotypes, possibly CD45RA-re-expressing memory cells.

The sample holds many counts of this clonotype. Antigen specificity is unknown. After the first PCR, alpha and beta chain libraries were processed separately. Cells stained for CD3, CD4, CD8, CD45RA, CD27 and viability were sorted into four CD45RA/CD27 subsets. The beta constant-region primer was an equimolar mix of two oligonucleotides covering TRBC1 and TRBC2. Four rounds of PCR amplified the ligated cDNA using nested alpha and beta constant-region primers plus SP2. An oligonucleotide with the SP2 primer and a 12-nucleotide UMI was ligated to the cDNA 3' end. A single record per CDR3 protein comes from TCRdb applying MiXCR to the UMI-ligation and nested PCR reads. The sample consists of fewer than 150,000 distinct CDR3 sequences, approximately 18% of them appearing once. Sequencing used naive CD8+ T cells from blood. The clonotype comes from a human donor in good health.

The CDR3 nucleotides are TGTGGCTGGGGCGATCTTGAAGCTTTCTTT. Translating gives CGWGDLEAFF. This sequence joins TRBV19 and TRBJ1-1; a weak D match, TRBD1 (5 bases). The CDR3 consists of 10 residues. Per germline, CDR1 LNHDA and CDR2 SQIVND (reference sequence).